The 20 T cell receptor beta chains below all came from one sample that was sequenced in a study of T cells in Graves' hyperthyroidism and ophthalmopathy. Amplification yielded TCR beta CDR3 regions, with RNA transcripts as the source. Researchers ran a first-round RT-PCR on the TCR CDR3 using the HTBI primer set. TCRdb reanalysed the multiplex PCR reads using MiXCR and keeps one entry per CDR3 protein. Of 550,000 to 700,000 distinct CDR3 sequences listed, about 45% are singletons. The specimen sequenced was peripheral blood or thyroid tissue (not recorded which). The origin of the receptors is an adult woman with Graves' disease, either hyperthyroidism or ophthalmopathy (not recorded which).

A note on this clonotype: The CDR3 does not close with the conserved phenylalanine or tryptophan, likely indicating a read error. V gene TRBV10-3 combines with J gene TRBJ2-6; weak D call: TRBD1 (6 bases). Between the trimmed V and J ends, which lost 5 bases and 0 bases, there was a span of 23 bases. The germline gives CDR1 ENHRY, CDR2 SYGVKD. The CDR3 contains 20 residues. CDR3 protein: CAISPAWDIGFDSGANVLTL. The CDR3 nucleotides are TGTGCCATCAGTCCAGCCTGGGACATCGGCTTTGACTCTGGGGCCAACGTCCTGACTCTC.

The V call is TRBV20-1, the J call TRBJ2-2; 13 nucleotides match TRBD2. CDR1 and CDR2 from the germline V gene are DFQATT and SNEGSKA (reference sequence). V dropped 4 bases and J dropped 8; count of bases not matched to a gene: 4. The CDR3 length is 14 residues. The CDR3 reads CSAKLAGGPGELFF. The CDR3 DNA reads as TGCAGTGCTAAACTAGCGGGAGGGCCGGGGGAGCTGTTTTTT.

The chain couples TRBV2 to TRBJ1-5; D is perhaps TRBD1 (6 bases). The ends were cut back, 6 bases at V and 11 bases at J, with 17 bases in the middle. This CDR3 contains 13 residues. In germline, CDR1 is SNHLY, CDR2 FYNNEI. CDR3 coding DNA: TGTGCCAGCAGCCCAGGACAGCAAGAGACCCAGCATTTT. As protein: CASSPGQQETQHF. The full variable domain, completed using reference TRBV2 and TRBJ1-5, is EPEVTQTPSHQVTQMGQEVILRCVPISNHLYFYWYRQILGQKVEFLVSFYNNEISEKSEIFDDQFSVERPDGSNFTLKIRSTKLEDSAMYFCASSPGQQETQHFGDGTRLSIL.

V gene TRBV5-1 combines with J gene TRBJ2-5, with TRBD2 identical over 13 bases. The trim removed 4 bases at V and 5 bases at J, leaving 8 bases unmatched. The CDR3 is 16 amino acids. Germline loops: CDR1 SGHRS, CDR2 YFSETQ. Here the CDR3 DNA reads TGCGCCAGCAGCCAACAGGGGACTAGCGGGATCGAGACCCAGTACTTC. It codes for CASSQQGTSGIETQYF.

Comments on this clonotype: A read error is possible here, since a much larger clone lies one base away. The rearrangement links TRBV28 to TRBJ2-7; 8 bases fit TRBD1. The CDR3 loop spans 14 amino acids. CDR1 and CDR2 (germline): MDHEN, SYDVKM. The trim removed 6 bases at V and 1 base at J, leaving 5 bases unmatched. In nucleotides, the CDR3 is TGTGCCAGCAGACCCGGGACAGGTTCCTACGAGCAGTACTTC. Protein: CASRPGTGSYEQYF.

The chain uses TRBV7-9 and TRBJ2-7; D may be TRBD1 (5 bases). The CDR3 loop spans 14 amino acids. V was shortened by 5 bases and J by 1 base, with 12 bases between the two germline ends. CDR1 SEHNR and CDR2 FQNEAQ come from the germline V gene (reference sequence). CDR3 sequence: CASSNDSRSYEQYF. CDR3 bases: TGTGCCAGCAGCAACGACAGTCGATCCTACGAGCAGTACTTC.

This clonotype was seen more than once but under ten times. The chain has TRBV15 and TRBJ1-5; maybe TRBD1 (6 bases). This CDR3 region has 15 residues. CDR1 LNHNV and CDR2 YYDKDF come from the germline V gene (reference sequence). Trimming removed 1 base at V and 6 bases at J, with 13 bases between. CDR3 residues: CATSRARGNGQPQHF. The CDR3, as DNA: TGTGCCACCAGCAGAGCCAGGGGAAACGGTCAGCCCCAGCATTTT.

The chain combines TRBV11-2 with TRBJ2-2; TRBD1 agrees at 8 bases. V lost 4 bases to trimming and J lost 1 base; unmatched junction nucleotides: 2. Germline V gives CDR1 SGHAT, CDR2 FQNNGV. The CDR3 extends over 15 amino acids. The CDR3 here is CASSYGQGNTGELFF. The CDR3 nucleotides read TGTGCCAGCAGCTATGGACAGGGGAACACCGGGGAGCTGTTTTTT. The full variable domain, its missing parts supplied by reference TRBV11-2 and TRBJ2-2, is EAGVAQSPRYKIIEKRQSVAFWCNPISGHATLYWYQQILGQGPKLLIQFQNNGVVDDSQLPKDRFSAERLKGVDSTLKIQPAKLEDSAVYLCASSYGQGNTGELFFGEGSRLTVL.

This clonotype appeared many times. J is TRBJ1-1 and V is TRBV6-6, with D unresolved. The germline gives CDR1 MNHNY, CDR2 SVGAGI (reference sequence). Trimming took 5 bases from V and 4 from J, leaving 17 bases between them. The CDR3 loop spans 15 amino acids. CDR3 sequence: CASSPRRQIPTEAFF. The CDR3 DNA reads as TGTGCCAGCAGTCCAAGACGGCAAATCCCCACTGAAGCTTTCTTT.

On this clonotype: This may arise from a read error, as a much more abundant clone is one base away. Since the CDR3 does not end with the conserved phenylalanine or tryptophan, this likely comes from a read error. V gene TRBV6-1 combines with J gene TRBJ1-1; TRBD1 might be the D (5 bases). This CDR3 has 14 residues. The germline V gene has CDR1 MNHNS and CDR2 SASEGT. V lost 4 bases to trimming and J lost 3 bases, with 12 bases between them. The CDR3: CASSVRGTDTEAFL. DNA for the CDR3: TGTGCCAGCAGTGTAAGGGGCACGGACACTGAAGCTTTCCTT.

Worth noting for this clonotype: It is likely a read error, because the conserved phenylalanine at the end of the CDR3 is missing. J is TRBJ1-2 and V is TRBV28, with D possibly being TRBD1 (6 bases). The germline CDR1 and CDR2 sequences are MDHEN and SYDVKM. This CDR3 is 14 amino acids long. The V end lost 3 bases, the J end lost 4 bases, and 12 bases lay between the germline ends. CDR3 DNA sequence: TGTGCCAGCAGTTTCGGTTCAGGGGTCTATGGCTACACCCTC. This translates into CASSFGSGVYGYTL.

This chain links TRBV6-5 with TRBJ2-5, with D perhaps matching TRBD2 (6 bases). The V gene's germline CDR1 is MNHEY and CDR2 SVGAGI. Trimming removed 0 bases from V and 5 bases from J, with 16 bases in between. The CDR3 runs 16 residues. The CDR3 nucleotides are TGTGCCAGCAGTTACTCGGGACTGCGAGTGAGCGAGACCCAGTACTTC. Its protein is CASSYSGLRVSETQYF.

At least ten counts were recorded for this clonotype. The chain employs TRBV24-1 and TRBJ2-7; TRBD1 matches at 9 bases. CDR1 and CDR2 from the germline V gene are KGHDR and SFDVKD. J was trimmed by 5 bases and V by 5 bases; bases with no gene match: 9. This CDR3 is built from 15 residues. CDR3 in amino acids: CATSGTGTGRNEQYF. In DNA, the CDR3 is TGTGCCACCAGTGGCACCGGGACAGGGCGCAACGAGCAGTACTTC.

Ten or more counts support this clonotype. The chain employs TRBV7-3 and TRBJ1-5; 10 nucleotides line up with TRBD1. Losses at the gene ends were 2 bases for V and 3 bases for J; bases not matched to a gene: 13. Germline V lookup: CDR1 SGHTA, CDR2 FQGTGA. The CDR3 spans 19 residues. The CDR3 DNA reads TGTGCCAGCAGCTTAGAACCGGGACAGGGGAATAACGACAATCAGCCCCAGCATTTT. It encodes CASSLEPGQGNNDNQPQHF.

This clonotype was picked up many times. The chain carries TRBV20-1 and TRBJ2-7; D is unresolved. V lost 1 base, J lost 3 bases, and 10 bases lay in between. Germline CDR1 and CDR2: DFQATT and SNEGSKA (reference sequence). The CDR3 runs 13 residues. The CDR3 DNA reads as TGCAGTGCTAGAGGTCGCATGGACTACGAGCAGTACTTC. Its translation: CSARGRMDYEQYF.

The rearrangement joins TRBV20-1 to TRBJ1-5; 7 bases align to TRBD1. The CDR3 is 16 residues long. Trimming took 0 bases from V and 5 from J; bases not matched to a gene: 10. CDR1 is DFQATT and CDR2 is SNEGSKA in the germline V gene (reference sequence). CDR3 loop: CSARDLGAGGHQPQHF. CDR3 nucleotides: TGCAGTGCTAGAGATCTCGGTGCAGGGGGACATCAGCCCCAGCATTTT.

At least ten counts were recorded for this clonotype. The chain combines TRBV7-8 with TRBJ2-7; D is undetermined. V dropped 2 bases and J dropped 2 bases, with 10 bases sitting between them. The CDR3 totals 14 residues. CDR1 is SGHVS and CDR2 is FQNEAQ in the germline V gene. The CDR3 DNA reads as TGTGCCAGCAGCTTATTTTCGGGTCCCTACGAGCAGTACTTC. Translating gives CASSLFSGPYEQYF.

The chain uses TRBV7-9 and TRBJ1-2; D not resolved. Trimming stripped 0 bases from V and 8 bases from J, with 10 bases between. The CDR3 has 13 amino acids. CDR1 and CDR2 from the germline V gene are SEHNR and FQNEAQ (reference sequence). CDR3 region: CASSLARENGYTF. CDR3 bases: TGTGCCAGCAGCTTAGCGCGAGAAAACGGCTACACCTTC.

At least ten counts were recorded for this clonotype. The chain combines TRBV7-2 with TRBJ2-7, with D unclear. The germline V and J ends were trimmed by 5 bases and 2 bases, with 7 bases remaining between them. The CDR3 extends over 12 amino acids. From germline, CDR1 is SGHTA and CDR2 FQGNSA. CDR3 coding DNA: TGTGCCAGCAGCCAGTCTGCCTACGAGCAGTACTTC. Its translation: CASSQSAYEQYF.

This clonotype was seen repeatedly, ten times or more. The chain has TRBV9 and TRBJ2-2, with a possible D match to TRBD1 (5 bases). The CDR3 sequence is 15 residues long. V was cut by 3 bases and J by 2 bases, with 11 bases left in between. Germline CDR1 and CDR2: SGDLS and YYNGEE. CDR3 DNA: TGTGCCAGCAGCGGGACACGCAGAAACACCGGGGAGCTGTTTTTT. Translating it yields CASSGTRRNTGELFF. The variable domain in full, completed from reference TRBV9 and TRBJ2-2, reads DSGVTQTPKHLITATGQRVTLRCSPRSGDLSVYWYQQSLDQGLQFLIQYYNGEERAKGNILERFSAQQFPDLHSELNLSSLELGDSALYFCASSGTRRNTGELFFGEGSRLTVL.